The 13 T cell receptor beta chains in this list originate from one sample, sequenced in a study of shared clonotypes between healthy human individuals. TCRdb's table, derived via immunoSEQ multiplex PCR, lists solely in-frame clones and lacks some. The data hold about 530,000 clones, with about 75% observed a single time. Sequenced sample: PBMCs. These receptors originate from a woman aged 40 to 50 in good health. Some clones in this sample may be carry-over from other donors' samples.

This sequence joins TRBV6-5 and TRBJ2-7, with TRBD2 identical over 7 bases. Germline CDR1 is MNHEY and CDR2 is SVGAGI. Trimming took 6 bases from V and 5 from J; bases not matched to a gene: 7. The CDR3 is 13 residues long. The chain's CDR3 is CASRSLGRDEQYF. The CDR3 nucleotides read TGTGCCAGCAGATCCCTTGGGAGGGACGAGCAGTACTTC.

This clone was observed once. The rearrangement joins TRBV10-2 to TRBJ2-7, with D unclear. This CDR3 spans 15 amino acids. Germline V CDR1 and CDR2: WSHSY, SAAADI. V was clipped by 0 bases and J by 6 bases, with 15 bases between them. The DNA of the CDR3 is TGCGCCAGCAGTGAGTCGCCTTGGATCCGCGCCGAGCAGTACTTC. This gives the protein CASSESPWIRAEQYF.

This clone was counted between two and nine times. The chain combines TRBV5-1 with TRBJ1-1; a possible D gene is TRBD1 (6 bases). There are 18 residues in the CDR3. CDR1 and CDR2 from the germline V gene are SGHRS and YFSETQ. V was cut by 2 bases and J by 0 bases, with 20 bases left in between. The CDR3 nucleotides read TGCGCCAGCAGCTTCACCGGGACAATCGGACCCATGAACACTGAAGCTTTCTTT. Its translation is CASSFTGTIGPMNTEAFF.

The chain joins TRBV5-5 to TRBJ2-7; TRBD2 agrees at 9 bases. This CDR3 region has 17 residues. J lost 2 bases, V lost 9 bases, and 18 bases had no gene match. Germline V gene data show CDR1 as SGHKS and CDR2 as YYEKEE (reference sequence). CDR3 DNA: TGTGCCACCAATTTTGGAGGCGTAGCGGGAGTCCCCTACGAGCAGTACTTC. Encoded protein: CATNFGGVAGVPYEQYF.

Remarks on this clone: Distinct nucleotide sequences in the sample also encode this CDR3. The chain couples TRBV5-1 to TRBJ2-1, with TRBD2 matching over 9 bases. This CDR3 contains 15 residues. Trimming took 2 bases from V and 7 from J; bases not matched to a gene: 7. CDR1 is SGHRS, CDR2 YFSETQ, per germline. Written as DNA, the CDR3 is TGCGCCAGCAGCTTAGGTGCGGGAGGGCCGAATGAGCAGTTCTTC. The encoded protein is CASSLGAGGPNEQFF.

This rearrangement joins TRBV18 to TRBJ2-6, with 8 bases aligning to TRBD2. Trimming at V came to 5 bases and at J to 4 bases, leaving 10 bases not matched to a gene. CDR3 length: 17 residues. Germline values: CDR1 KGHSH, CDR2 LQKENI. The CDR3 sequence: CASSWAGGLGGANVLTF. As DNA, the CDR3 is TGTGCCAGCTCATGGGCGGGAGGACTAGGAGGGGCCAACGTCCTGACTTTC.

This chain uses TRBV11-1 with TRBJ1-3; D not resolved. Germline assignment: CDR1 SGHAT and CDR2 FQDESV (reference sequence). Trimming took 2 bases from V and 1 from J, leaving 3 bases between them. The CDR3 is 13 residues long. The CDR3 here is CASSLPSGNTIYF. CDR3 in DNA: TGTGCCAGCAGCTTACCGTCTGGAAACACCATATATTTT.

The chain joins TRBV19 to TRBJ2-2; D unresolved. The CDR3 runs 18 residues. Trimming removed 2 bases from V and 4 bases from J, with 20 bases in between. The germline gives CDR1 LNHDA, CDR2 SQIVND (reference sequence). The CDR3 loop is CASSIHRPSSASTGELFF. The CDR3 DNA reads as TGTGCCAGTAGTATACACCGCCCTAGTAGTGCGAGCACCGGGGAGCTGTTTTTT.

This clone was counted a single time. The J gene is TRBJ2-3, the V gene TRBV28; 7 positions match TRBD2. In germline, CDR1 is MDHEN, CDR2 SYDVKM. This CDR3 has 16 amino acids. J gave up 3 bases and V 3 bases, and 9 bases lay outside the gene matches. CDR3 coding DNA: TGTGCCAGCAGTTTCCAAAGCGAGCGGGAAACAGATACGCAGTATTTT. Protein sequence: CASSFQSERETDTQYF. The whole variable domain, remainder taken from reference TRBV28 and TRBJ2-3, is DVKVTQSSRYLVKRTGEKVFLECVQDMDHENMFWYRQDPGLGLRLIYFSYDVKMKEKGDIPEGYSVSREKKERFSLILESASTNQTSMYLCASSFQSERETDTQYFGPGTRLTVL.

The chain couples TRBV11-2 to TRBJ2-1, with TRBD2 matching over 7 bases. This CDR3 is 13 amino acids long. Germline V gives CDR1 SGHAT, CDR2 FQNNGV. V trimming: 1 base; J trimming: 12 bases; junction bases outside the gene matches: 6. The CDR3 DNA follows: TGTGCCAGCAGCTTAGGGGAGGGGCCGATGCAGTTCTTC. This encodes CASSLGEGPMQFF.

As regards this clone: Other DNA sequences within the sample encode an identical CDR3. V usage is TRBV5-1 and J usage is TRBJ2-7; 10 bases are a match to TRBD2. Looked up from germline, CDR1 is SGHRS and CDR2 is YFSETQ. The CDR3 is 15 residues long. Trimming removed 0 bases from V and 3 bases from J; junction bases left unmatched: 3. The CDR3 DNA is TGCGCCAGCAGCTTGGGTCTAGCGGGAGTCTACGAGCAGTACTTC. This encodes CASSLGLAGVYEQYF.

This clone came up many times. V usage is TRBV10-3 and J usage is TRBJ1-3, with 9 bases lining up with TRBD1. The CDR3 is 16 residues long. J was trimmed by 8 bases and V by 0 bases; bases with no gene match: 8. CDR1 is ENHRY, CDR2 SYGVKD, per germline. CDR3: CAISESTGGVVDTIYF. CDR3 DNA: TGTGCCATCAGTGAGTCGACAGGGGGGGTCGTGGACACCATATATTTT.

CDR3 protein: CAGSGTGGVTDTQYF. Written as DNA, the CDR3 is TGTGCCGGTTCCGGGACAGGGGGCGTAACAGATACGCAGTATTTT. The V and J genes are TRBV6-6 and TRBJ2-3; 12 positions match TRBD1. The J segment lost 3 bases and the V segment lost 11 bases, leaving 9 bases of the junction unmatched. CDR3 length: 15 residues. Germline-derived CDR1 and CDR2 are MNHNY and SVGAGI (reference sequence).